A single T cell receptor beta chain is shown here with its context. The antigen is undetermined. Method: immunoSEQ multiplex PCR; TCRdb's copy keeps in-frame clones and lacks some. The sample holds some 200,000 clones, 90% to 95% seen once. The sample comes from a study of T cell responses to AZD1222 COVID-19 vaccine. The study's findings and limits: The repertoires were collected only after the peak T cell response. Among vaccine-associated CD4 TCRs, coverage spanned spike, with dominance at 160-218 and 743-854. Among spike-specific TCRs, nearly half reportedly target unmutated variant regions.

The CDR3 totals 13 residues. Germline assignment: CDR1 SGHTA and CDR2 FQGNSA. Deletions cut 10 bases from V and 1 base from J, with 10 bases between. This TCR came from an adult in good health. This chain links TRBV7-2 with TRBJ2-2, with D possibly matching TRBD2 (6 bases). The specimen was peripheral blood, collected on day 0 of MenACWY control vaccination. The DNA of the CDR3 is TGTGCCACGAGAGCGGGGAACACCGGGGAGCTGTTTTTT. It encodes CATRAGNTGELFF. Full variable domain (remainder filled in from reference TRBV7-2 and TRBJ2-2): GAGVSQSPSNKVTEKGKDVELRCDPISGHTALYWYRQSLGQGLEFLIYFQGNSAPDKSGLPSDRFSAERTGGSVSTLTIQRTQQEDSAVYLCATRAGNTGELFFGEGSRLTVL.